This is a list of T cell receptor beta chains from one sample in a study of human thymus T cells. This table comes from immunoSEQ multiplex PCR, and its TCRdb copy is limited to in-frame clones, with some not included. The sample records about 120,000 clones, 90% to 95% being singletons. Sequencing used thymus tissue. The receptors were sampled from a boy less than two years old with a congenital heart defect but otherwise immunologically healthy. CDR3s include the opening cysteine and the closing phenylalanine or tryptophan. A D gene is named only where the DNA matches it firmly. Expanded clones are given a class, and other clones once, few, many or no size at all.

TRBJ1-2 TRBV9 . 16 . CASSASRVQPNYGYTF TGTGCCAGCAGCGCTTCTAGGGTACAGCCAAACTATGGCTACACCTTC
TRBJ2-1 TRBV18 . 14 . CASSPYGSYNEQFF TGTGCCAGCTCACCATATGGCAGCTACAATGAGCAGTTCTTC
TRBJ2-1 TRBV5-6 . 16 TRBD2 CASSLLAGGSVCEQFF TGTGCCAGCAGCTTACTAGCGGGGGGTAGTGTCTGTGAGCAGTTCTTC
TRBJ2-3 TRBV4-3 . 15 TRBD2 CASSQSGGDTDTQYF TGCGCCAGCAGCCAATCGGGGGGGGACACAGATACGCAGTATTTT
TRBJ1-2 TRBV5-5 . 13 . CASSLGDPYGYTF TGTGCCAGCAGCTTGGGGGATCCCTATGGCTACACCTTC
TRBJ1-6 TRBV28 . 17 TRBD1 CASFRGRQGIYNSPLHF TGTGCCAGTTTCAGGGGGAGACAGGGAATCTATAATTCACCCCTCCACTTT
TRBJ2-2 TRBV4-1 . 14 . CASSQVIRPGELFF TGCGCCAGCAGCCAAGTGATCCGTCCCGGGGAGCTGTTTTTT
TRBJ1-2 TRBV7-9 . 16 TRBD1 CASSFPRKDRGNGYTF TGTGCCAGCAGCTTCCCGAGAAAGGACAGGGGAAATGGCTACACCTTC
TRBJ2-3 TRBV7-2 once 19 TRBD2 CASSYSSGGPWLNTDTQYF TGTGCCAGCAGCTACTCTAGCGGGGGGCCGTGGCTAAACACAGATACGCAGTATTTT
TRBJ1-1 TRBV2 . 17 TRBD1 CASIRLGTGVRDTEAFF TGTGCCAGCATTAGATTAGGGACAGGGGTACGTGACACTGAAGCTTTCTTT
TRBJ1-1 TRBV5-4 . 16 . CASSLAAGEGNTEAFF TGTGCCAGCAGCTTGGCCGCGGGGGAGGGGAACACTGAAGCTTTCTTT
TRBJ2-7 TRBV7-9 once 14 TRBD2 CASSLLPAGGEQYF TGTGCCAGCAGCTTATTACCAGCGGGGGGCGAGCAGTACTTC
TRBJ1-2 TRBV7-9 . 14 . CASSSPLGAYGYTF TGTGCCAGCAGCTCCCCGCTAGGGGCTTATGGCTACACCTTC
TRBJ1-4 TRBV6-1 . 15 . CASKWGEGGNEKLFF TGTGCCAGCAAATGGGGCGAGGGGGGGAATGAAAAACTGTTTTTT
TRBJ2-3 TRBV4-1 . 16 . CASRPGRLAPRDTQYF TGCGCCAGCAGACCGGGGCGGTTGGCCCCCCGGGATACGCAGTATTTT
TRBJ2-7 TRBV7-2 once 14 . CASSFLAAPYEQYF TGTGCCAGCAGCTTTTTAGCGGCCCCCTACGAGCAGTACTTC
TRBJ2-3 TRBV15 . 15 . CATSRDRESTDTQYF TGTGCCACCAGCAGAGATCGGGAAAGCACAGATACGCAGTATTTT
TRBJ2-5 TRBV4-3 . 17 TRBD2 CASSPAGTSGVIETQYF TGCGCCAGCAGCCCGGCCGGGACTAGCGGGGTTATAGAGACCCAGTACTTC
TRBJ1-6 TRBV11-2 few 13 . CASSRGTHSPLHF TGTGCCAGCAGCCGGGGGACACATTCACCCCTCCACTTT
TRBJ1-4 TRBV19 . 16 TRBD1 CASSTHRGLVGEKLFF TGTGCCAGTAGTACGCACAGGGGGCTGGTGGGAGAAAAACTGTTTTTT
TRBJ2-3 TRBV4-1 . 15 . CASSQGFSITDTQYF TGCGCCAGCAGCCAAGGGTTCTCGATCACAGATACGCAGTATTTT
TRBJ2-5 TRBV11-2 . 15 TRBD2 CASSLAGDTGETQYF TGTGCCAGCAGCTTGGCGGGGGATACTGGGGAGACCCAGTACTTC
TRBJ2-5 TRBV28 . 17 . CASSPPHEQVYQETQYF TGTGCCAGCAGTCCGCCTCATGAACAGGTGTACCAAGAGACCCAGTACTTC
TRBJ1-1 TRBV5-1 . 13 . CASKTDMNTEAFF TGCGCCAGCAAGACAGACATGAACACTGAAGCTTTCTTT
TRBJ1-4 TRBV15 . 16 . CATSSRGNHRNEKLFF TGTGCCACCAGCAGTAGAGGGAACCACCGCAATGAAAAACTGTTTTTT
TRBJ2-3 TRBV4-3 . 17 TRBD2 CASSPPGGGEARRTQYF TGCGCCAGCAGCCCCCCCGGCGGGGGGGAGGCCCGCAGGACGCAGTATTTT